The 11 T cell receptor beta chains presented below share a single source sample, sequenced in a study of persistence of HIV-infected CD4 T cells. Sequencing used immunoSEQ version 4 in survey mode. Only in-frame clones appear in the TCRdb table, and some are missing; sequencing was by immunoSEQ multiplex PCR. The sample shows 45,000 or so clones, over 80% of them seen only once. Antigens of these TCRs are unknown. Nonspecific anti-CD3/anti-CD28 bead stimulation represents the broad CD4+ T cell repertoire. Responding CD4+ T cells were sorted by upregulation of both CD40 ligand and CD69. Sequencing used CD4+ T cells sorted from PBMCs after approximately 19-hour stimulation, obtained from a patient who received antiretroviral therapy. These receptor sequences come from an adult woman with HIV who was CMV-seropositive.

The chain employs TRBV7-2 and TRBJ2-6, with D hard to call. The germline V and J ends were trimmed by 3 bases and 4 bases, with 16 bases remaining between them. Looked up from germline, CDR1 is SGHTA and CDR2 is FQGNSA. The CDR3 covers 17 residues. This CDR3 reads CASSLSGLISGANVLTF. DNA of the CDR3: TGTGCCAGCAGCTTGTCGGGCCTAATCTCCGGGGCCAACGTCCTGACTTTC.

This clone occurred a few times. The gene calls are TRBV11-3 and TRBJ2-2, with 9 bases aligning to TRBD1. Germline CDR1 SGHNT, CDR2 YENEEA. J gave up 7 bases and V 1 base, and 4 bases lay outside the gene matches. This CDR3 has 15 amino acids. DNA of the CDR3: TGTGCCAGCAGCTTAGCCGGGACAGGGATCGGGGAGCTGTTTTTT. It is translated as CASSLAGTGIGELFF.

CDR3 residues: CASSEYKASNEKLFF. DNA for the CDR3: TGTGCCAGCAGTGAATATAAGGCCTCCAATGAAAAACTGTTTTTT. The chain couples TRBV25-1 to TRBJ1-4; D remains ambiguous. Trimming stripped 0 bases from V and 5 bases from J, with 10 bases between. Germline V gene sequence: CDR1 MGHDK, CDR2 SYGVNS. CDR3 length equals 15 residues.

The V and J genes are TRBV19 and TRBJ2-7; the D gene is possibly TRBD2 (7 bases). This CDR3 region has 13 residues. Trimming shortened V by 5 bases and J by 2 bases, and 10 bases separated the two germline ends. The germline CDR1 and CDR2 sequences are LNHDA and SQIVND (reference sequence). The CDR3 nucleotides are TGTGCCAGTAGTCCGGGGGGCCCCTACGAGCAGTACTTC. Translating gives CASSPGGPYEQYF.

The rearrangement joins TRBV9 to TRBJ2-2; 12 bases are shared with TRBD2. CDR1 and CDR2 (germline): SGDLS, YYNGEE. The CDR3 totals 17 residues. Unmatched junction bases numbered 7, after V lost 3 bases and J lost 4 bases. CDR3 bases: TGTGCCAGCAGCGCCTCTAGCGGGAGGGCCGGCACCGGGGAGCTGTTTTTT. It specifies CASSASSGRAGTGELFF.

CDR3 in amino acids: CASSQDTGVWEKLFF. In DNA, the CDR3 is TGCGCCAGCAGCCAAGATACGGGGGTTTGGGAAAAACTGTTTTTT. The J gene is TRBJ1-4, the V gene TRBV4-3; a weak D match, TRBD1 (5 bases). CDR1 LGHNA and CDR2 YSLEER come from the germline V gene. The CDR3 consists of 15 residues. Trimming took 0 bases from V and 8 from J, leaving 13 bases between them.

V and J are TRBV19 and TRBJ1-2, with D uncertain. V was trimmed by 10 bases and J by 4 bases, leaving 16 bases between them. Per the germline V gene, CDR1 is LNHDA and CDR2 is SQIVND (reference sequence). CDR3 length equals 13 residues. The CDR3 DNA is TGTGCCACCTCCCTAGCAGGAACCTATGGCTACACCTTC. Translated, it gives CATSLAGTYGYTF.

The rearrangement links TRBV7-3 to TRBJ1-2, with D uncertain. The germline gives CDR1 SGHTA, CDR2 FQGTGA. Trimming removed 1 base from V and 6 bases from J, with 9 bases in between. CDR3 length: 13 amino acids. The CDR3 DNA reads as TGTGCCAGCAGCTTAAGACCCCGGGATGGCTACACCTTC. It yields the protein CASSLRPRDGYTF. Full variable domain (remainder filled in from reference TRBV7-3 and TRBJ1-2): GAGVSQTPSNKVTEKGKYVELRCDPISGHTALYWYRQSLGQGPEFLIYFQGTGAADDSGLPNDRFFAVRPEGSVSTLKIQRTERGDSAVYLCASSLRPRDGYTFGSGTRLTVV.

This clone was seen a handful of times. The CDR3 DNA is TGTGCCACCAGTGATTCGGGCAGGCCGCAAGAGACCCAGTACTTC. Encoded protein: CATSDSGRPQETQYF. The chain employs TRBV24-1 and TRBJ2-5, with no clear D. The CDR3 covers 15 residues. V lost 2 bases, J lost 2 bases, and 11 bases lay in between. Per germline, CDR1 KGHDR and CDR2 SFDVKD.

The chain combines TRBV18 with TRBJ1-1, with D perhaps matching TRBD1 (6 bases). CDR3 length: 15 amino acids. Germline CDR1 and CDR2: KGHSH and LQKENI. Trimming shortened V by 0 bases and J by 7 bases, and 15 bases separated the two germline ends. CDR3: CASSPPNREAYEAFF. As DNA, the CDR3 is TGTGCCAGCTCACCACCTAACAGGGAGGCCTATGAAGCTTTCTTT.

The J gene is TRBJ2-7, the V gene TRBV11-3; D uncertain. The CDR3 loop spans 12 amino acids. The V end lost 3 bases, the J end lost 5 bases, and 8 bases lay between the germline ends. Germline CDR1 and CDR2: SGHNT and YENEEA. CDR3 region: CASSFPLDEQYF. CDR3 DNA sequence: TGTGCCAGCAGCTTCCCCCTCGACGAGCAGTACTTC. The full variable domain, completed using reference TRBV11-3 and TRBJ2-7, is EAGVVQSPRYKIIEKKQPVAFWCNPISGHNTLYWYLQNLGQGPELLIRYENEEAVDDSQLPKDRFSAERLKGVDSTLKIQPAELGDSAVYLCASSFPLDEQYFGPGTRLTVT.